This TCR beta chain emerged from a study of blood T cell repertoires in COVID-19. Across the whole study: Italy, Spain and the United States were the sources of the convalescent and acute COVID-19 samples. PBMCs, B-cell-depleted T cells, or T cells were the source of the cDNA or gDNA that made up the material.

Per the original methods: The authors estimated nucleated cell counts from reference gene primer amplification. The repertoire was sequenced with immunoSEQ multiplex PCR; TCRdb's copy has only in-frame clones and lacks some. V and J calls and clone size are given by that table; D and trimming were obtained from the DNA. The sample holds about 240,000 clones; approximately 86% are singletons and the top ten take more than 6.5%. The ends were cut back, 2 bases at V and 4 bases at J, with 2 bases in the middle. The CDR3 sequence is 11 residues long. Germline CDR1 reads SEHNR; CDR2 reads FQNEAQ (reference sequence).

The receptor was isolated from a woman between 65 and 79 years old with active or convalescent COVID-19. The gene calls are TRBV7-9 and TRBJ1-1; D is uncertain. Sequencing was performed on peripheral blood. The CDR3 DNA is TGTGCCAGCAGCTTACTCACTGAAGCTTTCTTT. Protein product: CASSLLTEAFF.